Below, one TCR beta chain is given with its context. The table came from immunoSEQ multiplex PCR; TCRdb's copy has only in-frame clones and leaves some out. The sample holds about 160,000 clones, approximately 86% seen once. Trimming took 9 bases from V and 0 from J; bases not matched to a gene: 11. The CDR3 contains 16 residues. CDR1 and CDR2 (germline): KGHDR, SFDVKD. The sample belongs to a study of blood T cell repertoires in COVID-19. For the study at large: COVID-19 samples, acute and convalescent, were from the United States, Italy and Spain.

The sample taken for sequencing was peripheral blood. The V gene is TRBV24-1, the J gene TRBJ1-1; 8 bases map to TRBD1. The TCR was taken from a woman in her sixties or seventies who had recovered from COVID-19. CDR3 sequence (DNA): TGTGCCACCCCCCGGGACAGGTACTACATGAACACTGAAGCTTTCTTT. It codes for CATPRDRYYMNTEAFF.